The source of this T cell receptor beta chain is a study of blood T cell repertoires in COVID-19. J was trimmed by 4 bases and V by 6 bases; bases with no gene match: 6. The germline gives CDR1 LGHNA, CDR2 YSLEER. The CDR3 has 14 residues. The protocol was immunoSEQ multiplex PCR, while the TCRdb copy is restricted to in-frame clones and leaves out a portion. The table records a few hundred thousand clones, 85% of them present only once. It was during active infection that Seattle patients were enrolled and then longitudinally followed. The sample was peripheral blood. The sequence came from a woman aged 65 to 85 with COVID-19, enrolled during active disease. The chain employs TRBV4-3 and TRBJ1-2; 9 bases align to TRBD1. CDR3 residues: CASSKDRGVYGYTF. The CDR3 region has the DNA TGCGCCAGCAGTAAGGACAGGGGAGTCTATGGCTACACCTTC.